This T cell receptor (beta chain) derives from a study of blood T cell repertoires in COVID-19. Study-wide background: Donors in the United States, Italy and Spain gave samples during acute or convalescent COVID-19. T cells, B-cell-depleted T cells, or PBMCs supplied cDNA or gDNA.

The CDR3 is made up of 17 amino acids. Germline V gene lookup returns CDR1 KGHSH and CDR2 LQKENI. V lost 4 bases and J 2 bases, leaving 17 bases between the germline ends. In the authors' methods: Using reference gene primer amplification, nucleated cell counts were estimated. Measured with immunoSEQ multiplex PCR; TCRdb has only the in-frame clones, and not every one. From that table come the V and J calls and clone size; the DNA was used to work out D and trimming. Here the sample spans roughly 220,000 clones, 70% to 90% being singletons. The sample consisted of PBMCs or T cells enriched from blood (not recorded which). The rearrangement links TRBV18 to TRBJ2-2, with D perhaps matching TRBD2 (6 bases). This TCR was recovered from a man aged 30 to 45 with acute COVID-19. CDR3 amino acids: CASSRYQSGVNTGELFF. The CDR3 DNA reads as TGTGCCAGCTCACGATACCAATCGGGAGTCAACACCGGGGAGCTGTTTTTT.